The rows below give T cell receptor beta chains drawn from one sample of a study of cytomegalovirus exposure and HLA in healthy donors. Data came from immunoSEQ multiplex PCR; TCRdb stores just in-frame clones and leaves some out. The top ten hold 10% of the sample, which has about 94,000 clones, 70% to 85% seen once. The sequenced material came from PBMCs. The origin of the receptors is a human donor in good health. The CDR3 runs from the conserved cysteine through the conserved F or W. The order of the fields is V gene, J gene, CDR3 protein.

v_gene: TRBV5-4
j_gene: TRBJ1-3
CDR3aa: CASSPGSATRTGNTIYF

v_gene: TRBV6-5
j_gene: TRBJ2-3
CDR3aa: CASSYSLANADTQYF

v_gene: TRBV5-4
j_gene: TRBJ2-1
CDR3aa: CASSPPRPGQKQFF

v_gene: TRBV6-1
j_gene: TRBJ2-7
CDR3aa: CASSLDRVNAYEQYF

v_gene: TRBV4-2
j_gene: TRBJ1-3
CDR3aa: CASSPQTAGGGGNTIYF

v_gene: TRBV2
j_gene: TRBJ2-7
CDR3aa: CASREYEQYF

v_gene: TRBV5-1
j_gene: TRBJ1-4
CDR3aa: CASSPDGRRGEKLFF

v_gene: TRBV27
j_gene: TRBJ2-7
CDR3aa: CASSSVVGGTSPRGYEQYF

v_gene: TRBV7-2
j_gene: TRBJ2-7
CDR3aa: CASSARQDSYEQYF

v_gene: TRBV27
j_gene: TRBJ1-3
CDR3aa: CASSNRAYSGNTIYF

v_gene: TRBV2
j_gene: TRBJ2-5
CDR3aa: CASSERTGVPKTQYF

v_gene: TRBV7-2
j_gene: TRBJ2-5
CDR3aa: CASTPQLAPPRETQYF

v_gene: TRBV25-1
j_gene: TRBJ2-7
CDR3aa: CASSESRESGNYEQYF

v_gene: TRBV7-9
j_gene: TRBJ2-3
CDR3aa: CASLLGTDTQYF